This T cell receptor beta chain was sequenced during a study of OX40 agonist ivuxolimab in advanced cancers. Study summary: Prior anti-PD-1, anti-PD-L1 or anti-CTLA-4 therapy was allowed; 40% had some.

CDR3 length equals 14 residues. The germline CDR1 and CDR2 sequences are SGHNT and YENEEA. Trimming stripped 5 bases from V and 4 bases from J, with 14 bases between. Produced via immunoSEQ multiplex PCR; TCRdb's table is partial and in-frame only. The table shows approximately 66,000 clones, with approximately 81% occurring only once. This clonotype was obtained from an adult with an advanced solid tumor such as melanoma, head and neck, liver or kidney cancer. Here the sequenced sample was CD4+ or CD8+ T cells sorted from blood, taken in a trial of the OX40 agonist ivuxolimab. This chain connects TRBV11-3 to TRBJ2-5; D gene unclear. CDR3 DNA: TGTGCCAGCAGCCCGGACGTCCCGGGAGAGACCCAGTACTTC. Residues: CASSPDVPGETQYF.